A selection of T cell receptor beta chains follows, all from one sample in a study of response to subunit inactivated influenza vaccine. One entry per CDR3 protein results from TCRdb running MiXCR on the RT-PCR reads. The data contain 500,000 to 700,000 distinct CDR3 sequences, less than 25% of them singletons. These sequences were also reported in another study, on T cells expressing NK-cell markers.

Sample: CD4+ T cells sorted from PBMCs, taken approximately 12 days after vaccination. The receptor source for this set is a middle-aged man who received an inactivated influenza vaccine. CDR3s include the opening cysteine and the closing phenylalanine or tryptophan. Each record gives: CDR3 protein, D gene, CDR3 length, J gene, V gene. The D gene is left open where the match is weak.

CASSLDYKGNEQFF | - | 14 | TRBJ2-1 | TRBV14
CASRPGLAGARSHEQYF | TRBD2 | 17 | TRBJ2-7 | TRBV7-9
CASRRAGSSSYNEQFF | TRBD2 | 16 | TRBJ2-1 | TRBV27
CASSSRGTDTQYF | - | 13 | TRBJ2-3 | TRBV12-3/TRBV12-4
CASSHAGQGRMNTEAFF | TRBD1 | 17 | TRBJ1-1 | TRBV4-1
CAIRADSSSYEQYF | - | 14 | TRBJ2-7 | TRBV10-3
CASSGGTPDTGELFF | - | 15 | TRBJ2-2 | TRBV5-1
CASSLKVRVNNEQFF | - | 15 | TRBJ2-1 | TRBV7-2
CAISRAGTSSYEQYF | - | 15 | TRBJ2-7 | TRBV10-3
CSANPGRTEAFF | - | 12 | TRBJ1-1 | TRBV20-1
CASSLGRDRGRPQHF | TRBD1 | 15 | TRBJ1-5 | TRBV7-8
CASSLDRASYEQYF | - | 14 | TRBJ2-7 | TRBV5-1
CASRDGGAYEQYF | TRBD2 | 13 | TRBJ2-7 | TRBV7-9
CASSLAGLASNEQFF | - | 15 | TRBJ2-1 | TRBV12-3/TRBV12-4
CASSPSRGSGVGELFF | - | 16 | TRBJ2-2 | TRBV4-3
CASSPWDRNGETQYF | TRBD1 | 15 | TRBJ2-5 | TRBV7-2
CASSLAAVTGSAYEQYF | TRBD1 | 17 | TRBJ2-7 | TRBV5-1
CASSQTGYNSPLHF | - | 14 | TRBJ1-6 | TRBV3-1
CASSQWERDHEQYF | - | 14 | TRBJ2-7 | TRBV3-1
CSALSGGAVPTDTQYF | TRBD2 | 16 | TRBJ2-3 | TRBV20-1
CASSGRNTDTQYF | - | 13 | TRBJ2-3 | TRBV12-3/TRBV12-4
CASSEALRRDVNYEQYF | - | 17 | TRBJ2-7 | TRBV6-1
CASSQSSSRGGEKLFF | - | 16 | TRBJ1-4 | TRBV4-1
CASSESTRGHYEQYF | - | 15 | TRBJ2-7 | TRBV10-1
CATLNSGRGTGELFF | - | 15 | TRBJ2-2 | TRBV27
CASSLALRPDTQYF | - | 14 | TRBJ2-3 | TRBV11-2
CASSKNPSVHDSYNEQFF | - | 18 | TRBJ2-1 | TRBV3-1
CASRGDGAYEQYF | - | 13 | TRBJ2-7 | TRBV2
CASSLVGSDEQYF | - | 13 | TRBJ2-7 | TRBV5-1